This TCR beta chain was obtained from a study of shared clonotypes between healthy human individuals. The CDR3 sequence is 16 residues long. V lost 5 bases to trimming and J lost 2 bases; unmatched junction nucleotides: 5. CDR1 and CDR2 from the germline V gene are MGHRA and YSYEKL. Study-level points and caveats: Non-shared clonotypes showed lower generation probabilities than clonotypes common to all four donors. Naive subsets, compared against memory subsets, generally had larger estimated richness values.

Worth noting for this clone: Its antigen is undetermined.

Under the authors' procedure: Filtering was not the same, since immunoSEQ gave junction-only sequences without quality scores. Repertoires were generated with immunoSEQ multiplex PCR, while TCRdb's copy carries only in-frame clones and drops some. The V and J calls and the clone size are those of that table, but D and trimming were determined from the DNA. The sample consists of approximately 530,000 clones, 90% to 97% of them appearing once. The sample comprised naive CD4+ T cells sorted from blood. Subset specified: CD45RA+ positively selected. This TCR was sampled from a woman aged 25 to 39 in good health. This chain joins TRBV4-1 and TRBJ1-5; 11 bases fit TRBD1. CDR3 sequence reads: CASSFGQGAGNQPQHF. Here the CDR3 DNA reads TGCGCCAGCAGCTTCGGACAGGGGGCAGGCAATCAGCCCCAGCATTTT.